Following are 17 T cell receptor beta chains from one sample sequenced in a study of cytomegalovirus exposure and HLA in healthy donors. Sequencing used immunoSEQ multiplex PCR; TCRdb keeps in-frame clones, though not all of them. Among some 99,000 clones listed, 88% were seen once. Sample: PBMCs. The receptors here all came from a woman aged 18-29 years in good health and CMV-seronegative.

The chain uses TRBV7-9 and TRBJ1-1; D is unresolved. CDR3 length equals 18 residues. Looked up from germline, CDR1 is SEHNR and CDR2 is FQNEAQ (reference sequence). V dropped 3 bases and J dropped 1 base, with 21 bases sitting between them. CDR3 sequence (DNA): TGTGCCAGCAGCTTCCAATGGCTAGGGAGGTTGGCGAACACTGAAGCTTTCTTT. Residues: CASSFQWLGRLANTEAFF.

The chain couples TRBV27 to TRBJ1-2, with TRBD1 matching 8 bases. The CDR3 is 15 residues long. The germline CDR1 and CDR2 sequences are MNHEY and SMNVEV (reference sequence). V shed 5 bases, J shed 4 bases, and the junction held 9 bases outside the gene matches. The CDR3 DNA reads as TGTGCCAGCAGTCTGAATCCCGGGACAGGCTATGGCTACACCTTC. Translating it yields CASSLNPGTGYGYTF.

This chain links TRBV9 with TRBJ2-1, with 7 bases fitting TRBD1. Germline trimming cut 6 bases from V and 3 bases from J; bases unmatched to any gene: 3. The V gene's germline CDR1 is SGDLS and CDR2 YYNGEE. The CDR3 has 13 amino acids. Written as DNA, the CDR3 is TGTGCCAGCAACAGGGGCGACTACAATGAGCAGTTCTTC. It encodes CASNRGDYNEQFF.

The CDR3 DNA sequence: TGTGCCAGCAAACCGGAGACGGGAGCACTGGATGGCTACACCTTC. This encodes CASKPETGALDGYTF. J is TRBJ1-2 and V is TRBV27; D remains unclear. Germline lookup yields CDR1 MNHEY and CDR2 SMNVEV (reference sequence). There are 15 residues in the CDR3. V lost 7 bases and J lost 6, with 21 bases in between.

The chain carries TRBV28 and TRBJ1-5; tentatively, D is TRBD1 (5 bases). In germline, CDR1 is MDHEN, CDR2 SYDVKM. Trimming took 7 bases from V and 2 from J, leaving 15 bases between them. This CDR3 comprises 15 residues. The CDR3 region is CASNPGYYGNQPQHF. For the CDR3, the DNA is TGTGCCAGCAACCCAGGGTATTACGGCAATCAGCCCCAGCATTTT.

The chain couples TRBV28 to TRBJ2-3; D not certain. This CDR3 has 12 amino acids. V dropped 4 bases and J dropped 6 bases, with 8 bases sitting between them. Germline V gene sequence: CDR1 MDHEN, CDR2 SYDVKM. The CDR3 nucleotides read TGTGCCAGCAGTTCGAAGAGCGATACGCAGTATTTT. Protein sequence: CASSSKSDTQYF.

The CDR3 DNA follows: TGTGCCAGCAGCTCCCGGGACAGGGGTAATTCACCCCTCCACTTT. Protein product: CASSSRDRGNSPLHF. J is TRBJ1-6 and V is TRBV7-3; 10 bases map to TRBD1. J gave up 6 bases and V 4 bases, and 3 bases lay outside the gene matches. The CDR3 totals 15 residues. CDR1 and CDR2 from the germline V gene are SGHTA and FQGTGA.

CDR3 in DNA: TGTGCCAGTAGCACCCCACGCGGGGGTTGGAATGAAAAACTGTTTTTT. Amino acid sequence: CASSTPRGGWNEKLFF. The gene calls are TRBV19 and TRBJ1-4; maybe TRBD1 (5 bases). The CDR3 extends over 16 amino acids. Trimming left V 6 bases short and J 5 bases short, with 19 bases between. Germline loops: CDR1 LNHDA, CDR2 SQIVND (reference sequence). Complete variable domain (other parts from reference TRBV19 and TRBJ1-4): DGGITQSPKYLFRKEGQNVTLSCEQNLNHDAMYWYRQDPGQGLRLIYYSQIVNDFQKGDIAEGYSVSREKKESFPLTVTSAQKNPTAFYLCASSTPRGGWNEKLFFGSGTQLSVL.

The rearrangement links TRBV7-2 to TRBJ2-5; tentatively, D is TRBD1 (5 bases). V shed 5 bases and J shed 5 bases, with 12 bases lying between them. The germline CDR1 and CDR2 sequences are SGHTA and FQGNSA. The CDR3 runs to 13 residues. Here the CDR3 DNA reads TGTGCCAGCAGCCCCCGACAGTTGGAGACCCAGTACTTC. Translated, it gives CASSPRQLETQYF.

The V gene is TRBV4-2, the J gene TRBJ1-2; D might be TRBD1 (6 bases). Germline CDR1 LGHNA, CDR2 YNFKEQ. The CDR3 sequence is 12 residues long. The germline V and J ends were trimmed by 10 bases and 3 bases, with 12 bases remaining between them. CDR3: CAKIGGDYGYTF. Written as DNA, the CDR3 is TGTGCCAAGATAGGGGGGGACTATGGCTACACCTTC.

The V call is TRBV11-1, the J call TRBJ2-7; possible D gene TRBD1, 6 bases. V lost 5 bases, J lost 0 bases, and 11 bases lay in between. The CDR3 runs 14 residues. Germline V CDR1 and CDR2: SGHAT, FQDESV (reference sequence). The CDR3 protein is CASSRGQISYEQYF. CDR3 sequence (DNA): TGTGCCAGCAGCCGAGGACAGATCTCCTACGAGCAGTACTTC.

This chain connects TRBV29-1 to TRBJ2-5; tentative D call: TRBD2 (7 bases). CDR1 is SQVTM and CDR2 is ANQGSEA in the germline V gene. This CDR3 comprises 15 residues. V was trimmed by 8 bases and J by 4 bases, leaving 23 bases between them. CDR3 region: CSFSRTRGGGETQYF. Written as DNA, the CDR3 is TGCAGCTTCTCCCGGACTCGGGGAGGGGGAGAGACCCAGTACTTC.

In this sample, this clone turned up once. The chain uses TRBV6-5 and TRBJ2-2; 7 positions agree with TRBD1. CDR3 size: 16 residues. Germline trimming cut 0 bases from V and 1 base from J; bases unmatched to any gene: 2. Germline loops: CDR1 MNHEY, CDR2 SVGAGI. CDR3 bases: TGTGCCAGCAGTTACTCGCCAGGGGGGAACACCGGGGAGCTGTTTTTT. It is translated as CASSYSPGGNTGELFF.

The rearrangement joins TRBV29-1 to TRBJ2-1; perhaps TRBD2 as D (6 bases). This CDR3 contains 11 residues. CDR1 is SQVTM and CDR2 is ANQGSEA in the germline V gene. V lost 6 bases and J 8 bases, leaving 11 bases between the germline ends. As DNA, the CDR3 is TGCAGCGTAACCACGGGGGATGAGCAGTTCTTC. It codes for CSVTTGDEQFF.

The chain is built from TRBV19 and TRBJ2-2; TRBD1 matches 8 bases. CDR1 is LNHDA, CDR2 SQIVND, per germline (reference sequence). Unmatched junction bases numbered 4, after V lost 3 bases and J lost 1 base. CDR3 length: 16 amino acids. The CDR3 nucleotides are TGTGCCAGTAGTATCCAGGGGGCCTGGAACACCGGGGAGCTGTTTTTT. This gives the protein CASSIQGAWNTGELFF.

The gene calls are TRBV5-6 and TRBJ2-7, with 8 bases that match TRBD1. The junction had 9 bases not matched to a gene; V was cut back by 4 bases and J by 3 bases. Germline V lookup: CDR1 SGHDT, CDR2 YYEEEE. The CDR3 loop spans 15 amino acids. The CDR3 region has the DNA TGTGCCAGCAGCAGAAGGGGGACAGGCAACTACGAGCAGTACTTC. It codes for CASSRRGTGNYEQYF.

The chain couples TRBV4-1 to TRBJ2-7, with D possibly being TRBD1 (5 bases). The CDR3 contains 16 residues. Trimming stripped 0 bases from V and 4 bases from J, with 16 bases between. Germline V gene data show CDR1 as MGHRA and CDR2 as YSYEKL. The CDR3 is CASSQEQDDSVYEQYF. The CDR3 coding sequence is TGCGCCAGCAGCCAAGAACAAGACGACAGCGTGTACGAGCAGTACTTC.